A selection of T cell receptor beta chains follows, all from one sample in a study of T cells in Graves' hyperthyroidism and ophthalmopathy. TCRdb analysed the multiplex PCR reads with MiXCR anew, one entry per CDR3 protein. The sample records hundreds of thousands of distinct CDR3 sequences, about 18% being singletons. Input material: blood. The receptors here all came from a woman aged 60-70 years with Graves' ophthalmopathy. The CDR3 runs from the conserved cysteine through the conserved F or W. D genes are given only for firm matches. Some rows have no size entry. The others give once, few or many, or a class for an expanded clone.

d_gene	v_gene	j_gene	abundance	CDR3nt	CDR3aa
-	TRBV7-2	TRBJ1-3	many	TGTGCCAGCAGCCCGAAGGGGGGCAACTCTGGAAACACCATATATTTT	CASSPKGGNSGNTIYF
-	TRBV18	TRBJ2-5	-	TGTGCCAGCTCGCAGCGGTCTAGCGTAAACCAAGAGACCCAGTACTTC	CASSQRSSVNQETQYF
-	TRBV4-2	TRBJ2-3	many	TGTGCCAGCAGCCAAGACGCTAGCACAGATACGCAGTATTTT	CASSQDASTDTQYF
-	TRBV5-1	TRBJ2-3	many	TGCGCCAGCAGCTTGGTCGGCGGGGGCGCTCCGGATACGCAGTATTTT	CASSLVGGGAPDTQYF
-	TRBV20-1	TRBJ2-1	many	TGCAGTGCTAGAGATATAGGCGCACAATACGCGAGCTCCTACAATGAGCAGTTCTTC	CSARDIGAQYASSYNEQFF
-	TRBV10-3	TRBJ2-1	few	TGTGCCATCAGTGAAGGACCGTCAGTTCTGTTCTTC	CAISEGPSVLFF
-	TRBV5-1	TRBJ2-2	-	TGCGCCAGCAGCTCGCAAGGTCTCACCGGGGAGCTGTTTTTT	CASSSQGLTGELFF
-	TRBV15	TRBJ1-1	many	TGTGCCACCAGCATTGGGGATGGCACTGAAGCTTTCTTT	CATSIGDGTEAFF
-	TRBV14	TRBJ2-7	many	TGTGCCAGCAGCCAAGGGACTTTCTCTTCAAAAACCTACGAGCAGTACTTC	CASSQGTFSSKTYEQYF
-	TRBV20-1	TRBJ2-4	few	TGCAGTGCCCTCCCGCGGGACCAAGAACTCAGGGGCATTCAGTACTTC	CSALPRDQELRGIQYF
-	TRBV9	TRBJ1-5	many	TGTGCCAGCAGCGCCGGAGTAAGCAATCAGCCCCAGCATTTT	CASSAGVSNQPQHF
-	TRBV7-2	TRBJ1-6	many	TGTGCCAGTAGGGGGGGGAGCTCCTATAATTCACCCCTCCACTTT	CASRGGSSYNSPLHF
-	TRBV27	TRBJ2-7	few	TGTGCCAGCAGTTTAAAGGGTGCCCCCTACGAGCAGTACTTC	CASSLKGAPYEQYF
TRBD1	TRBV19	TRBJ1-4	-	TGTGCCAGTAGTATAAAGCACAGGGGGACGGCAGCAACTAATGAAAAACTGTTTTTT	CASSIKHRGTAATNEKLFF
-	TRBV9	TRBJ2-3	-	TGTGCCAGCAGCCCTTTTTTAAGAGGGAGCACAGATACGCAGTATTTT	CASSPFLRGSTDTQYF
TRBD2	TRBV4-3	TRBJ2-2	few	TGCGCCAGCAGCCAAGCAGAAGCGGGGGGCCTCCCCGGGGAGCTGTTTTTT	CASSQAEAGGLPGELFF
-	TRBV28	TRBJ2-1	many	TGTGCCAGCAGTTCGGCGGGTAGGGATGAGCAGTTCTTC	CASSSAGRDEQFF
TRBD2	TRBV28	TRBJ2-3	many	TGTGCCAGCAGAGTAGCGGGAGGGAGTACAGATACGCAGTATTTT	CASRVAGGSTDTQYF
-	TRBV19	TRBJ1-6	few	TGTGCCAGTAGTACCTCAGCAGGGTATAATTCACCCCTCCACTTT	CASSTSAGYNSPLHF
TRBD2	TRBV7-2	TRBJ2-7	many	TGTGCCAGCAGCTTCCCCCGCGGCGGGAGTAGTGGCGAGCAGTACTTC	CASSFPRGGSSGEQYF
TRBD2	TRBV24-1	TRBJ2-3	many	TGTGCCACCAGTGACCCCGGACTAGCGGGAGATACGCAGTATTTT	CATSDPGLAGDTQYF
TRBD1	TRBV11-2	TRBJ2-4	many	TGTGCCAGCAGCTTAGAGACAGGGATACGGAAATCGGCCAAAAACATTCAGTACTTC	CASSLETGIRKSAKNIQYF
-	TRBV20-1	TRBJ1-2	many	TGCAGTGCTACTTATAATGGCTACACCTTC	CSATYNGYTF
-	TRBV5-1	TRBJ2-3	many	TGCGCCAGCAGTCCAGGGAATTTGAACACAGATACGCAGTATTTT	CASSPGNLNTDTQYF
-	TRBV5-1	TRBJ1-5	many	TGCGCCAGCAGCTTGGAAGGGGTGCAGCCCCAGCATTTT	CASSLEGVQPQHF
-	TRBV20-1	TRBJ2-1	few	TGCAGTGCCCAAAGCAGCATTTCCTACAATGAGCAGTTCTTC	CSAQSSISYNEQFF
-	TRBV7-9	TRBJ2-5	few	TGTGCCAGCAGCTTGGAGGGGTTAGACTGTTACTTC	CASSLEGLDCYF
-	TRBV2	TRBJ1-6	many	TGTGCCAGCAGAGTACAGGGCAATAATTCACCCCTCCACTTT	CASRVQGNNSPLHF
TRBD2	TRBV5-6	TRBJ2-1	many	TGTGCCAGCAGCCTAACTAGCGGGGGATGGCAGTTCTTC	CASSLTSGGWQFF
-	TRBV5-4	TRBJ1-6	few	TGTGCCAGCAGCTTGGAGGCAATTAGTTCACCCCTCCACTTT	CASSLEAISSPLHF
-	TRBV6-5	TRBJ2-2	few	TGTGCCAGCAGTTACCCCCGGACCGGCCCGGTTAGTTTGGGCACCGGGGAGCTGTTTTTT	CASSYPRTGPVSLGTGELFF
-	TRBV28	TRBJ2-4	many	TGTGCCAGCAGTTTAAATCCCGGGACATCTCTAGCCAAAAACATTCAGTACTTC	CASSLNPGTSLAKNIQYF
-	TRBV25-1	TRBJ2-1	-	TGTGCCAGCAGTGTTGGGGTAGCGGCCGTCTTC	CASSVGVAAVF
-	TRBV4-3	TRBJ1-1	few	TGCGCCAGCAGCCAACTGCCCGACAGTAGGGCTGAAGCTTTCTTT	CASSQLPDSRAEAFF
TRBD2	TRBV20-1	TRBJ2-3	-	TGCAGTGCCCCAGGGGGGACTAGCGGAGCAGATACGCAGTATTTT	CSAPGGTSGADTQYF
-	TRBV18	TRBJ2-6	few	TGTGCCAGCTCAGCGGGACAGCCCTCTGGGGCCAACGTCCTGACTTTC	CASSAGQPSGANVLTF
-	TRBV11-1	TRBJ1-2	many	TGTGCCAGCAGCTTACAAGGGCTTGACTATGGCTACACCTTC	CASSLQGLDYGYTF
-	TRBV12-3/TRBV12-4	TRBJ2-2	few	TGTGCCAGCAGTTTTGTTCAGATAACCGGGGAGCTGTTTTTT	CASSFVQITGELFF
-	TRBV9	TRBJ1-2	many	TGTGCCAGCAGCCCACGGTGGGATAACTATGGCTACACCTTC	CASSPRWDNYGYTF
-	TRBV20-1	TRBJ1-1	many	TGCAGTGCTAGCCCAGATATGAACACTGAAGCTTTCTTT	CSASPDMNTEAFF
TRBD2	TRBV20-1	TRBJ2-2	many	TGCAGTGCCTACGCTAGCGGGAGGGCTGCTGCGAACACCGGGGAGCTGTTTTTT	CSAYASGRAAANTGELFF
-	TRBV18	TRBJ1-1	many	TGTGCCAGCTCACCGCGGGACACCATGAACACTGAAGCTTTCTTT	CASSPRDTMNTEAFF
TRBD1	TRBV4-2	TRBJ2-3	many	TGTGCCAGCAGCCAGGACAGGGCTTCACAGCGGACGCAGTATTTT	CASSQDRASQRTQYF
-	TRBV10-2	TRBJ1-6	-	TGCGCCAGCAAGAGGGAGGCTGCCTCTCCCTCTAATTCACCCCTCCACTTT	CASKREAASPSNSPLHF
TRBD2	TRBV7-9	TRBJ2-1	many	TGTGCCAGCACCTTAAGGCGGGGGGGTCCCTACCCCTCCTACAATGAGCAGTTCTTC	CASTLRRGGPYPSYNEQFF
TRBD2	TRBV7-2	TRBJ2-1	many	TGTGCCAGCAGCCTTAGCGGGCGGTCCTACAATGAGCAGTTCTTC	CASSLSGRSYNEQFF
TRBD2	TRBV7-3	TRBJ2-3	many	TGTGCCAGCAGCCCCACTAGCGGGGGCGGTAGAGATACGCAGTATTTT	CASSPTSGGGRDTQYF
-	TRBV20-1	TRBJ1-3	-	TGCAGTGCTAGTAGACCGTCCTCTGGAAACACCATATATTTT	CSASRPSSGNTIYF
-	TRBV7-2	TRBJ2-7	many	TGTGCCAGCAGCTTTTACGGCGGGCCTTACGAGCAGTACTTC	CASSFYGGPYEQYF
-	TRBV7-2	TRBJ2-7	-	TGTACCAGCAGCTTAAGTAGCGTGCCCGAGCAGTACTTC	CTSSLSSVPEQYF